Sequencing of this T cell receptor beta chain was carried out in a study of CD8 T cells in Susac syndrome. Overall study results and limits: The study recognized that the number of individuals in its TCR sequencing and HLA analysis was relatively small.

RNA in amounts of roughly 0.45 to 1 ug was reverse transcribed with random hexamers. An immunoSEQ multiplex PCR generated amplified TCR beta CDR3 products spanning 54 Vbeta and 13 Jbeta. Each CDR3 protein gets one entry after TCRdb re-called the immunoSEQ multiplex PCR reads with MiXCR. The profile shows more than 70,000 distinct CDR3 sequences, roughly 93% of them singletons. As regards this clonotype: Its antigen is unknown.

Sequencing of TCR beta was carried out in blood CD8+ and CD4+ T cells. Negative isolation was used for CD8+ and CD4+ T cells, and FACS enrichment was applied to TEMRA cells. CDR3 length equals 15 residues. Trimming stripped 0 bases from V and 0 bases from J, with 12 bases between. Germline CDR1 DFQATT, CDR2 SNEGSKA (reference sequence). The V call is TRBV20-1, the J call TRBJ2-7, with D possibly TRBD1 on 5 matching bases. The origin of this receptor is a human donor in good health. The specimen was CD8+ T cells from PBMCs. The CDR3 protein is CSARDRQRSSYEQYF. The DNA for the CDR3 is TGCAGTGCTAGAGATAGACAGAGAAGCTCCTACGAGCAGTACTTC.